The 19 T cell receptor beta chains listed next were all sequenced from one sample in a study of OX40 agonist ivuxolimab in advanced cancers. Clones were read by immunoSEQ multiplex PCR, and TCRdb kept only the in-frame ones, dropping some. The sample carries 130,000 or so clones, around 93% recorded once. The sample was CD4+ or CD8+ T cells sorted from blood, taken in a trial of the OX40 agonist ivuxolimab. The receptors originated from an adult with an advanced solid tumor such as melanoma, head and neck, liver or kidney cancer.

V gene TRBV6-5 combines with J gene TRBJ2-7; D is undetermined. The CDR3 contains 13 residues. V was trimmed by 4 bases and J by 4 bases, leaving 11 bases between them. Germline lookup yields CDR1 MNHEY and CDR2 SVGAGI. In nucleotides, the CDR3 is TGTGCCAGCAGTTCCGGGCCGATTTACGAGCAGTACTTC. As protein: CASSSGPIYEQYF.

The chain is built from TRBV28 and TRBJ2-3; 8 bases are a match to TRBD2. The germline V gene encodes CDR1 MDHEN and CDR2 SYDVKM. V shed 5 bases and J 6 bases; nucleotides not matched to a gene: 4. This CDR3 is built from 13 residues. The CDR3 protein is CASSPRLADTQYF. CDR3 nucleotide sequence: TGTGCCAGCAGTCCCCGACTAGCGGATACGCAGTATTTT.

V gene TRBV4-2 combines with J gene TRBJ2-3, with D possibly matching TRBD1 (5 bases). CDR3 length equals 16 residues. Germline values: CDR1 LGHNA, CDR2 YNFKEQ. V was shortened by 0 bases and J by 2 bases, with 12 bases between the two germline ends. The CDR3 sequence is CASSQEQARATDTQYF. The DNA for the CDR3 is TGTGCCAGCAGCCAAGAGCAAGCCAGGGCCACAGATACGCAGTATTTT.

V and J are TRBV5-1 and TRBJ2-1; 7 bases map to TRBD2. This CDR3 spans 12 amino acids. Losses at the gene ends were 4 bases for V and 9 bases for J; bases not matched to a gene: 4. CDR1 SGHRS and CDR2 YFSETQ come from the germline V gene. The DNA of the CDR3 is TGCGCCAGCAGCAGAGGGGAGGGTGAGCAGTTCTTC. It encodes CASSRGEGEQFF.

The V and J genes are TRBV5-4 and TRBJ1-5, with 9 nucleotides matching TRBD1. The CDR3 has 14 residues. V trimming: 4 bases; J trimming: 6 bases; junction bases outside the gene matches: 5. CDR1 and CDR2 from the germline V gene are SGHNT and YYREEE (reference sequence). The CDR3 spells CASSAQGAGQPQHF. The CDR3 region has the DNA TGTGCCAGCAGCGCACAGGGGGCGGGTCAGCCCCAGCATTTT.

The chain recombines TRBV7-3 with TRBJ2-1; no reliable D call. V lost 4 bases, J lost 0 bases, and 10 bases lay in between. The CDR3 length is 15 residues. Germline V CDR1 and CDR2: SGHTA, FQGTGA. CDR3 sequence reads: CASSSRQSSYNEQFF. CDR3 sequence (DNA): TGTGCCAGCAGCTCCCGGCAGAGCTCCTACAATGAGCAGTTCTTC.

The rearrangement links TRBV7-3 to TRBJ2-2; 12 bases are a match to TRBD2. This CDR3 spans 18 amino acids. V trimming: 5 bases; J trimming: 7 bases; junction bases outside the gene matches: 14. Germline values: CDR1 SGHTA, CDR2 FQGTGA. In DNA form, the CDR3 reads TGTGCCAGCAGCCCCCAACCACTAGCGGGGGGATCCCGCGGGGAGCTGTTTTTT. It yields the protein CASSPQPLAGGSRGELFF.

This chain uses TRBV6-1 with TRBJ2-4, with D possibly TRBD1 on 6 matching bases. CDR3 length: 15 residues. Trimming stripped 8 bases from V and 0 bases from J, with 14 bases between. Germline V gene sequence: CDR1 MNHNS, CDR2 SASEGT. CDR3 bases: TGTGCCAGCGGGACCGGGACACAAGCCAAAAACATTCAGTACTTC. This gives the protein CASGTGTQAKNIQYF.

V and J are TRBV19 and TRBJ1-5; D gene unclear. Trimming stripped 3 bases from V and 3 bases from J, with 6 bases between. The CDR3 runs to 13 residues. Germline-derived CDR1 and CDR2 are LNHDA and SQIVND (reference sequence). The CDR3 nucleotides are TGTGCCAGTAGTATCAGCTACAATCAGCCCCAGCATTTT. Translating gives CASSISYNQPQHF. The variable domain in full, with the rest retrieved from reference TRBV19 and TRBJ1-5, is DGGITQSPKYLFRKEGQNVTLSCEQNLNHDAMYWYRQDPGQGLRLIYYSQIVNDFQKGDIAEGYSVSREKKESFPLTVTSAQKNPTAFYLCASSISYNQPQHFGDGTRLSIL.

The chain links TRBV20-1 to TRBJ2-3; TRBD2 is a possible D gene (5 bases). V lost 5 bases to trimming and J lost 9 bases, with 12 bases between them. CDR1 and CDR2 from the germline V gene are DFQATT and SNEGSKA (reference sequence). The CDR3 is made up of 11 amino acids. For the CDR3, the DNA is TGCAGTGCTTGGGATGCGGGCACGCAGTATTTT. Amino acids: CSAWDAGTQYF.

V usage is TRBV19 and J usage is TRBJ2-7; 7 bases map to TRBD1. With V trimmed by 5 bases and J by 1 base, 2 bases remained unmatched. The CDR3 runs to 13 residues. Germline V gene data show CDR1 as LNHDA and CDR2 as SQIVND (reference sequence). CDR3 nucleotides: TGTGCCAGTAGTGGACAGGAGTCCTACGAGCAGTACTTC. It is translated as CASSGQESYEQYF.

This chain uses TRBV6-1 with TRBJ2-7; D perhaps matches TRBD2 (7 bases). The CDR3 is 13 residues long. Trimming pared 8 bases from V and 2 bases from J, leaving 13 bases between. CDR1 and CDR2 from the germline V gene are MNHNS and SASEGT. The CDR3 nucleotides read TGTGCCAGCGAGGGGGGGATAGCCTACGAGCAGTACTTC. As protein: CASEGGIAYEQYF.

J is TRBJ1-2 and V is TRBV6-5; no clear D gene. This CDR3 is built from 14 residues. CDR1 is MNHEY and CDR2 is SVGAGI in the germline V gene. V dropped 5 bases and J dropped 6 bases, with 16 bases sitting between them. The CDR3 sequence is CASSQVRHRNGYTF. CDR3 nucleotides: TGTGCCAGCAGTCAGGTCCGGCACCGCAATGGCTACACCTTC.

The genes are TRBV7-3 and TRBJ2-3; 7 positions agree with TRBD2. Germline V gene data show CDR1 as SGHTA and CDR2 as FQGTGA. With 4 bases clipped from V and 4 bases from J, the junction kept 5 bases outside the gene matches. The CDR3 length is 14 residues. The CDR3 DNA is TGTGCCAGCAGCTACTCGGGGGGATCAGATACGCAGTATTTT. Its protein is CASSYSGGSDTQYF.

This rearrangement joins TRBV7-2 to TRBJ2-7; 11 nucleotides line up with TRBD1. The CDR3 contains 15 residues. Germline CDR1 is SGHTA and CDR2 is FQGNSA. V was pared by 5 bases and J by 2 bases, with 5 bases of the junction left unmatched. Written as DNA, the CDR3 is TGTGCCAGCAGCCCCGGACAGGGGGCCACCTACGAGCAGTACTTC. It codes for CASSPGQGATYEQYF.

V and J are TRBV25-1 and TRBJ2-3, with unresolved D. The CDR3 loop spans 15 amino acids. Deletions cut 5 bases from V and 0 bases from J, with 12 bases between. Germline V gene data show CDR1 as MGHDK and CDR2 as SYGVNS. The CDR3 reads CASSTRSISTDTQYF. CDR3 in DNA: TGTGCCAGCAGTACCAGGTCGATCAGCACAGATACGCAGTATTTT.

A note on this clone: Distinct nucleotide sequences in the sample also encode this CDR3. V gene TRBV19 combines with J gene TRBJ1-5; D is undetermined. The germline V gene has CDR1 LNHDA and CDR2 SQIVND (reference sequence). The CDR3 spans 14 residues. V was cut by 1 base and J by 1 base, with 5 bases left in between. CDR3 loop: CASSIGRSNQPQHF. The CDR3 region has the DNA TGTGCCAGTAGTATAGGGCGGAGCAATCAGCCCCAGCATTTT.

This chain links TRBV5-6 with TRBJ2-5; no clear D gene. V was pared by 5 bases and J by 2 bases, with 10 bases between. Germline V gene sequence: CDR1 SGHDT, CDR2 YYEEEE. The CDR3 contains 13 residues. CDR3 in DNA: TGTGCCAGCAGTGTCCGGTTACAAGAGACCCAGTACTTC. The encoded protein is CASSVRLQETQYF.

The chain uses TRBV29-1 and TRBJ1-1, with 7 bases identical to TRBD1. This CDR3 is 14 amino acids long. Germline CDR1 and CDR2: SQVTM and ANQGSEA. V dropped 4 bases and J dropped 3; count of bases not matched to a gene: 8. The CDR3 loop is CSVGSTGSDTEAFF. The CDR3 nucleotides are TGCAGCGTTGGGTCGACAGGGTCGGACACTGAAGCTTTCTTT. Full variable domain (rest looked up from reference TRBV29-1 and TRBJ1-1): SAVISQKPSRDICQRGTSLTIQCQVDSQVTMMFWYRQQPGQSLTLIATANQGSEATYESGFVIDKFPISRPNLTFSTLTVSNMSPEDSSIYLCSVGSTGSDTEAFFGQGTRLTVV.